This paragraph covers one T cell receptor (beta chain) sequence. What it binds is unknown. Trimming took 5 bases from V and 3 from J, leaving 14 bases between them. Germline assignment: CDR1 MNHEY and CDR2 SVGAGI. The CDR3 is 14 residues long. The data were obtained in a study of beta chain features in type 1 diabetes. About the research overall: Taken together, all samples contributed more than 90,000,000 examined sorted cells. General study findings and limits: Researchers reported that naive, central memory and Treg TCRB repertoires appeared more similar in patients than in healthy donors. Researchers report that Type 1 diabetes patients had moderately but significantly shorter TCRB CDR3s across all four CD4+ subsets. Whether HLA type affects TCRB rearrangement stayed undetermined in the present work. Patients and controls would be equally affected if PCR favored shorter templates.

cDNA synthesis used the whole RNA isolate, giving expressed TCRB sequences. Profiled with immunoSEQ multiplex PCR; TCRdb holds only in-frame clones, not every one. The sample shows about 640,000 clones, 9.5% to 15% of them seen only once. This chain connects TRBV6-5 to TRBJ2-7; D is perhaps TRBD1 or TRBD2 (6 bases each). The material sequenced was naive CD4+ T cells from blood. The origin of this receptor is a man younger than 45 with type 1 diabetes. The CDR3 DNA reads TGTGCCAGCAGTCCGGGGGCGCGAGTCTACGAGCAGTACTTC. Protein sequence: CASSPGARVYEQYF.